Following are 27 T cell receptor beta chains from one sample sequenced in a study of T cell repertoires in cytomegalovirus infection. Each CDR3 protein gets one entry after TCRdb re-called the reads with MiXCR. The sample lists roughly 320,000 distinct CDR3 sequences; about a tenth were seen once. Sequenced sample: PBMCs. Receptors were obtained from a human donor in good health (CMV status not recorded). Some clones in this sample may be carry-over from other donors' samples.

This clonotype was recorded many times. This chain links TRBV7-2 with TRBJ2-1; unclear D gene. The germline V gene has CDR1 SGHTA and CDR2 FQGNSA. The CDR3 is made up of 13 amino acids. V lost 2 bases and J lost 1, with 3 bases in between. The CDR3, as DNA: TGTGCCAGCAGCTTATATTCCTACAATGAGCAGTTCTTC. It yields the protein CASSLYSYNEQFF.

A note on this clonotype: A read error may be the cause here, since a much bigger clone is one base away. The chain employs TRBV20-1 and TRBJ2-7; 8 nucleotides agree with TRBD1. This CDR3 is 15 amino acids long. Germline CDR1 is DFQATT and CDR2 is SNEGSKA (reference sequence). The CDR3, as DNA: TGCAGTGCTCATACAGGACAGGGATATGATTACGAGCAGCACTTC. This gives the protein CSAHTGQGYDYEQHF.

This clonotype was recorded a few times. This sequence joins TRBV20-1 and TRBJ2-5; D possibly corresponds to TRBD2 (6 bases). The germline CDR1 and CDR2 sequences are DFQATT and SNEGSKA (reference sequence). The CDR3 runs to 14 residues. Trimming took 1 base from V and 5 from J, leaving 14 bases between them. The CDR3, as DNA: TGCAGTGCTAGAGGACTAGAGGGGCGCGAGACCCAGTACTTC. Amino acids: CSARGLEGRETQYF.

The sample holds many counts of this clonotype. The chain carries TRBV7-8 and TRBJ2-1; 9 nucleotides match TRBD2. CDR1 and CDR2 from the germline V gene are SGHVS and FQNEAQ. V shed 1 base and J 10 bases; nucleotides not matched to a gene: 8. The CDR3 extends over 15 amino acids. CDR3 in DNA: TGTGCCAGCAGCTTAGGGCGGGGGGGGGGCAAAGAGCAGTTCTTC. This gives the protein CASSLGRGGGKEQFF.

This clonotype was counted only a few times. The chain uses TRBV23-1 and TRBJ2-2; D unclear. TRBV23-1 is labeled an ORF, and its function is uncertain. The ends were cut back, 2 bases at V and 0 bases at J, with 7 bases in the middle. The CDR3 consists of 15 residues. The CDR3 DNA reads TGCGCCAGCAGTCAAAAAATACCGAACACCGGGGAGCTGTTTTTT. Amino acids: CASSQKIPNTGELFF.

The table lists this clonotype with many counts. Written as DNA, the CDR3 is TGTGCCAGCAGCCCCGACCCCAGAGAGACCCAGTACTTC. It codes for CASSPDPRETQYF. The rearrangement uses TRBV12-3 or TRBV12-4 and TRBJ2-5; D gene uncertain. V was cut by 6 bases and J by 4 bases, with 12 bases left in between. The CDR3 is made up of 13 amino acids.

The chain joins TRBV12-3 or TRBV12-4 to TRBJ2-1, with 8 positions matching TRBD1. The V and J ends lost 0 bases and 5 bases, in that order; junction bases with no gene match: 6. The length of the CDR3 is 16 residues. CDR3 protein: CASSLAQYRGDNEQFF. The CDR3 DNA is TGTGCCAGCAGTTTAGCGCAGTACAGGGGGGACAATGAGCAGTTCTTC.

This clonotype was seen at least ten times. This chain connects TRBV7-2 to TRBJ2-1; D is ambiguous. V gave up 1 base and J gave up 0 bases, with 4 bases separating them. This CDR3 is 14 amino acids long. Germline lookup yields CDR1 SGHTA and CDR2 FQGNSA. This CDR3 reads CASSLGSSYNEQFF. The CDR3 DNA reads as TGTGCCAGCAGCTTAGGGAGCTCCTACAATGAGCAGTTCTTC.

This clonotype was detected ten times or more. The gene calls are TRBV4-2 and TRBJ1-6; 7 nucleotides line up with TRBD1. Germline loops: CDR1 LGHNA, CDR2 YNFKEQ. CDR3 length equals 15 residues. Trimming at V came to 3 bases and at J to 7 bases, leaving 6 bases not matched to a gene. This CDR3 reads CASSQAGTANSPLHF. The CDR3, as DNA: TGTGCCAGCAGCCAGGCCGGGACAGCAAATTCACCCCTCCACTTT.

As concerns this clonotype: Given a much more abundant clone one base away, this may be a read error. The chain uses TRBV29-1 and TRBJ2-2; no clear D gene. Germline assignment: CDR1 SQVTM and CDR2 ANQGSEA. The CDR3 length is 11 residues. Trimming stripped 6 bases from V and 7 bases from J, with 9 bases between. DNA of the CDR3: TGCAGCGTCCTGTCCATCGGGGAGCTGTTTTTT. Translation: CSVLSIGELFF.

At least ten counts were recorded for this clonotype. The V gene is TRBV24-1, the J gene TRBJ1-5, with a tentative D call TRBD1 (5 bases). The ends were cut back, 5 bases at V and 2 bases at J, with 15 bases in the middle. The CDR3 length is 16 residues. Germline values: CDR1 KGHDR, CDR2 SFDVKD. The CDR3 DNA reads as TGTGCCACCAGTGTCGGAGCGGGACGGGGCAATCAGCCCCAGCATTTT. Residues: CATSVGAGRGNQPQHF.

The rearrangement uses TRBV19 and TRBJ2-7; 7 positions match TRBD1. V shed 9 bases, J shed 3 bases, and the junction held 5 bases outside the gene matches. Germline loops: CDR1 LNHDA, CDR2 SQIVND (reference sequence). This CDR3 has 12 amino acids. As DNA, the CDR3 is TGTGCCAGAAGGGACAGAAACTACGAGCAGTACGTC. This codes for CARRDRNYEQYV.

The sample holds many counts of this clonotype. This rearrangement joins TRBV6-6 to TRBJ2-4; D possibly matches TRBD1 or TRBD2 (5 bases each). Germline V gene sequence: CDR1 MNHNY, CDR2 SVGAGI (reference sequence). The CDR3 loop spans 14 amino acids. Trimming shortened V by 3 bases and J by 5 bases, and 11 bases separated the two germline ends. The CDR3 DNA is TGTGCCAGCAGTTATTTGCAGGGACAAAACATTCAGTACTTC. This gives the protein CASSYLQGQNIQYF.

This clonotype occurred many times. Mismatch with germline at one junction end may stem from a read error. This chain joins TRBV7-7 and TRBJ2-3; 13 positions agree with TRBD2. Germline loops: CDR1 SSHAT, CDR2 FNYEAQ (reference sequence). This CDR3 region has 17 residues. CDR3 sequence (DNA): TGTGCTAGCAGCTTAGCGGGACTAGCGGGGAGCACAGATACGCAGTATTTT. Its translation is CASSLAGLAGSTDTQYF.

This clonotype has at least ten counts. This chain links TRBV12-3 or TRBV12-4 with TRBJ2-7; maybe TRBD1 (5 bases). The CDR3 covers 12 residues. V lost 6 bases and J lost 2, with 8 bases in between. The CDR3 DNA follows: TGTGCCAGCAGACTGGACACCTACGAGCAGTACTTC. It yields the protein CASRLDTYEQYF.

Points on this clonotype: Just one base apart from a much larger clone, this may be a read error. The chain carries TRBV5-1 and TRBJ2-6, with no clear D. Looked up from germline, CDR1 is SGHRS and CDR2 is YFSETQ. This CDR3 comprises 15 residues. DNA for the CDR3: TGCGCCAGCAGCTTGGTGGACGCTGGGACCAACGTCCTGACTTTC. It specifies CASSLVDAGTNVLTF.

This clonotype was observed many times. This chain links TRBV7-8 with TRBJ2-1; D possibly uses TRBD1 or TRBD2 (5 bases each). The CDR3 consists of 15 residues. Germline V gene lookup returns CDR1 SGHVS and CDR2 FQNEAQ. V lost 3 bases, J lost 3 bases, and 12 bases lay in between. The CDR3 here is CASSLKGTNYNEQFF. The CDR3 DNA sequence: TGTGCCAGCAGCTTGAAGGGGACCAACTACAATGAGCAGTTCTTC.

This clonotype appeared many times. J is TRBJ1-2 and V is TRBV7-2; 7 nucleotides agree with TRBD1. Germline lookup yields CDR1 SGHTA and CDR2 FQGNSA. V trimming: 5 bases; J trimming: 3 bases; junction bases outside the gene matches: 9. CDR3 length: 15 amino acids. Here the CDR3 reads CASSPSYGQDYGYTF. In DNA, the CDR3 is TGTGCCAGCAGCCCAAGTTATGGACAGGACTATGGCTACACCTTC.

This clonotype has ten or more counts. The rearrangement joins TRBV20-1 to TRBJ2-5; possibly TRBD1 or TRBD2 for D (5 bases each). This CDR3 comprises 16 residues. V shed 1 base and J shed 4 bases, with 19 bases lying between them. Looked up from germline, CDR1 is DFQATT and CDR2 is SNEGSKA (reference sequence). The CDR3 DNA sequence: TGCAGTGCTAGAGCCCCCGTGGGGGAGACCTTAGAGACCCAGTACTTC. Its translation is CSARAPVGETLETQYF.

This sequence joins TRBV7-3 and TRBJ2-2, with D maybe TRBD2 (6 bases). Deletions cut 5 bases from V and 13 bases from J, with 17 bases between. The germline V gene has CDR1 SGHTA and CDR2 FQGTGA. This CDR3 is 13 amino acids long. The CDR3 DNA sequence: TGTGCCAGCAGCCCTGGGACTTCTAATCGGCTGTTTTTT. Translated: CASSPGTSNRLFF.

J is TRBJ2-1 and V is TRBV4-1; 12 bases line up with TRBD2. The CDR3 has 17 amino acids. The germline V gene encodes CDR1 MGHRA and CDR2 YSYEKL. V trimming: 0 bases; J trimming: 4 bases; junction bases outside the gene matches: 4. DNA of the CDR3: TGCGCCAGCAGCCAAGATCGACTAGCGGGGGTATACAATGAGCAGTTCTTC. Translated, it gives CASSQDRLAGVYNEQFF.

This clonotype has more than one count but fewer than ten. This chain connects TRBV14 to TRBJ2-3; 7 positions match TRBD2. CDR1 is SGHDN, CDR2 FVKESK, per germline. The V segment lost 0 bases and the J segment 7 bases; nucleotides outside the gene matches: 10. The CDR3 length is 16 residues. CDR3 residues: CASSQEAGLAQYTQYF. CDR3 DNA: TGTGCCAGCAGCCAAGAAGCGGGGCTGGCACAGTATACGCAGTATTTT.

This clonotype was seen ten or more times. This sequence joins TRBV5-1 and TRBJ1-6, with a weak D call TRBD1 (5 bases). The CDR3 has 15 amino acids. Germline loops: CDR1 SGHRS, CDR2 YFSETQ. V lost 1 base to trimming and J lost 7 bases, with 12 bases between them. This CDR3 reads CASSLSRQRNSPLHF. The CDR3 coding sequence is TGCGCCAGCAGCTTGAGTCGACAGAGGAATTCACCCCTCCACTTT.

The rearrangement uses TRBV27 and TRBJ1-4; D is uncertain. V was pared by 6 bases and J by 11 bases, with 13 bases between. This CDR3 contains 12 residues. The germline V gene has CDR1 MNHEY and CDR2 SMNVEV (reference sequence). CDR3 amino acids: CASSLFRDKLFF. As DNA, the CDR3 is TGTGCCAGCAGCCTTTTTAGGGATAAACTGTTTTTT.

This clonotype was detected ten times or more. The rearrangement uses TRBV29-1 and TRBJ2-7; D remains unclear. This CDR3 has 14 amino acids. Germline values: CDR1 SQVTM, CDR2 ANQGSEA. V gave up 4 bases and J gave up 1 base, with 14 bases separating them. The CDR3 loop reads CSVVAGLKSYEQYF. The CDR3, as DNA: TGCAGCGTTGTCGCTGGGTTGAAGTCCTACGAGCAGTACTTC.

This clonotype was recorded at least ten times. The chain combines TRBV6-5 with TRBJ1-1, with D possibly TRBD1 on 5 matching bases. Between the trimmed V and J ends, which lost 5 bases and 0 bases, there was a span of 13 bases. The germline V gene encodes CDR1 MNHEY and CDR2 SVGAGI. This CDR3 is 15 amino acids long. DNA for the CDR3: TGTGCCAGCAGTAGAAACAGGAATATGAACACTGAAGCTTTCTTT. Its translation is CASSRNRNMNTEAFF.

The sample holds many counts of this clonotype. The V call is TRBV14, the J call TRBJ1-2; possible D gene TRBD1, 6 bases. V lost 4 bases to trimming and J lost 8 bases, with 17 bases between them. Germline assignment: CDR1 SGHDN and CDR2 FVKESK. This CDR3 has 14 residues. This chain's CDR3 is CASSLLGGPGGYTF. CDR3 sequence (DNA): TGTGCCAGCAGCCTCCTAGGGGGACCGGGAGGCTACACCTTC.